This TCR beta chain was captured in a study of T-cell memory formation after mild COVID-19 (dated by TCRdb to the early 2020s). Turning to the overall study: TCR sequence clusters from the two donors were largely donor specific. The cohort comprised two young, previously healthy adult volunteers, one female and one male. In a couple of donors, T-cell clones that expanded and contracted after mild COVID-19 were followed by sequencing TCRalpha and TCRbeta repertoires longitudinally.

Ficoll-Paque density gradient centrifugation was the method used to isolate PBMCs. The germline V gene supplies CDR1 SQVTM and CDR2 ANQGSEA. The trim is 3 bases for V and 1 base for J, with a gap of 9 bases between the germline ends. The CDR3 measures 13 amino acids from cysteine to phenylalanine. Just the 39-base CDR3 DNA is kept, in frame starting at base 1. Sequencing took place on an Illumina NovaSeq 6000. TCRalpha and TCRbeta cDNA libraries were built by 5'RACE with constant-segment primers, adding sample barcodes and unique molecular identifiers. RNA was extracted from every sample with Trizol reagent. Libraries were amplified in two PCR steps, with a second sample barcode and Illumina TruSeq adapters added in the second step. The libraries were sequenced on an Illumina NovaSeq using 2 x 150 bp paired-end reads. The paper's data handling went like this. The reads were demultiplexed and collapsed into UMI-guided consensus sequences using migec v1.2.7. Using mixcr v2.1.11, UMI consensuses were aligned to TRA and TRB V and J templates and then assembled into clonotypes. Expanded or contracted clonotypes were those called significant by both edgeR and NoisET, with noise models trained on biological replicates. For edgeR calls, the thresholds were a false discovery rate-adjusted p below 0.01 and a log2 fold-change of 1. As an exploratory analysis of dynamics, max-normalized trajectories of the 1000 most abundant clonotypes were examined by PCA with hierarchical clustering. The CD4 or CD8 phenotype of responding clones was assigned using the separately sequenced CD4+ and CD8+ repertoires. TCRdb reprocessing: public reads trimmed at Q25 with fastp, clones called with MiXCR, in-frame beta chains kept. Rows with one shared CDR3 protein collapse into an entry with the most common genes and DNA. The V and J calls and clone size are TCRdb's, not the authors'. The sample contains about 390,000 distinct CDR3 sequences, around 20% of them found a single time. The top ten hold around 12% of the sample.

As for this clonotype: Its antigen specificity is not known. The record has no base qualities; no much larger clone is one base away.

Summary of the overall study and its limitations: The study included only a couple of mild cases, and larger cohorts that include severe cases with pre-infection samples were judged to be necessary. Balanced CD4/CD8 phenotypes were observed for clones contracting from day 15 to 85, whereas a bias towards CD4+ was observed for a second wave of clones expanding from day 15 to 37. Contracting CD4+ clones appeared mostly in the CM and EM memory subsets, whereas CD8+ clones were enriched in EMRA. SARS-CoV-2 specificity was not confirmed for the second-wave clones peaking on day 37. The detection of some responding clones in pre-infection memory suggests that pre-existing cross-reactive memory T cells joined the SARS-CoV-2 response.

This sequence originates from an adult woman who had mild COVID-19 (a few samples of this study predate the infection). The sample titles of this study are shuffled in the database, so cell type and time point are left out; the donor was told from shared clones. Recombination connected TRBV29-1 to TRBJ1-1; the D gene remains uncertain. Sequencing was carried out using PBMCs or a T cell subset sorted from them (not recorded which). The CDR3 corresponds to CSVERQQNTEAFF. In nucleotide form, the sequence is TGCAGCGTTGAGAGGCAGCAGAACACTGAAGCTTTCTTT.